Shown below are 11 T cell receptor beta chains from a single sample sequenced in a study of blood T cell repertoires in COVID-19 (dated by TCRdb to 2018 to 2021). Library method: the immunoSEQ multiplex PCR assay. TCRdb re-hosts the immuneACCESS table, in-frame sequences only. Its copies lack some clones; in the studies checked, an unresolved V gene accounts for under half of them, and the cause for the rest is not known. Here the sample has approximately 76,000 clones; around nine tenths occur a single time. The top ten clones comprise around 7.9% of the sample. Sequencing was done on a sample of peripheral blood. The receptors shown here come from a man under 40 with acute or convalescent COVID-19.

The chain joins TRBV4-1 to TRBJ2-5, with no clear D. V lost 6 bases and J 4 bases, leaving 12 bases between the germline ends. This CDR3 spans 13 amino acids. Germline CDR1 reads MGHRA; CDR2 reads YSYEKL. Here the CDR3 DNA reads TGCGCCAGCAGTCCTGGGCTTCTAGAGACCCAGTACTTC. Protein sequence: CASSPGLLETQYF.

In DNA, the CDR3 is TGTGCCAGCAGTTTGGGACAGGGTAGCAATCAGCCCCAGCATTTT. Residues: CASSLGQGSNQPQHF. The rearrangement uses TRBV28 and TRBJ1-5, with 9 bases that match TRBD1. V lost 3 bases, J lost 0 bases, and 0 bases stayed unmatched. Germline loops: CDR1 MDHEN, CDR2 SYDVKM. This CDR3 comprises 15 residues.

This chain connects TRBV27 to TRBJ2-4; 8 bases match TRBD1. The V and J ends lost 6 bases and 10 bases, in that order; junction bases with no gene match: 8. The V gene's germline CDR1 is MNHEY and CDR2 SMNVEV (reference sequence). The CDR3 extends over 13 amino acids. The CDR3 DNA reads TGTGCCAGCAGCGAGCGGACAGGGAGGATTCAGTACTTC. Protein: CASSERTGRIQYF.

The chain is built from TRBV19 and TRBJ1-2; 8 positions match TRBD1. Germline loops: CDR1 LNHDA, CDR2 SQIVND (reference sequence). V was clipped by 4 bases and J by 4 bases; unmatched bases: 17. This CDR3 region has 18 residues. The CDR3 DNA reads TGTGCCAGTAGTACCCTTATTCTCGGCGGACAGGGAGGCTATGGCTACACCTTC. Its protein is CASSTLILGGQGGYGYTF.

This clone has only a few counts. The chain joins TRBV6-5 to TRBJ1-1; D is possibly TRBD1 (6 bases). Germline values: CDR1 MNHEY, CDR2 SVGAGI. Trimming removed 6 bases from V and 7 bases from J, with 18 bases in between. The CDR3 spans 14 residues. In DNA form, the CDR3 reads TGTGCCAGCAGCAACCTCGACAGGAGACTTGAAGCTTTCTTT. Protein: CASSNLDRRLEAFF.

V usage is TRBV9 and J usage is TRBJ2-3; tentative D call: TRBD1 (7 bases). The V gene's germline CDR1 is SGDLS and CDR2 YYNGEE. Trimming cost V 0 bases and J 3 bases, with 11 bases left between them. The CDR3 length is 15 residues. The DNA for the CDR3 is TGTGCCAGCAGCGTAGCAGGGGGGTGGACAGATACGCAGTATTTT. Its translation: CASSVAGGWTDTQYF.

This clone has only one observation. The chain joins TRBV7-2 to TRBJ2-7; D might be TRBD1 (6 bases). Trimming took 4 bases from V and 4 from J, leaving 17 bases between them. The CDR3 sequence is 15 residues long. From germline, CDR1 is SGHTA and CDR2 FQGNSA. CDR3 sequence (DNA): TGTGCCAGCAGCTGGCTGTTCGGACAGAATTACGAGCAGTACTTC. This sequence encodes CASSWLFGQNYEQYF.

V is TRBV3-1 (or the pseudogene TRBV3-2) and J is TRBJ2-7, with D uncertain. V lost 4 bases to trimming and J lost 2 bases, with 9 bases between them. CDR3 length: 13 amino acids. The V gene's germline CDR1 is LGHDT and CDR2 YNNKEL (reference sequence). The CDR3 here is CASSRTGTYEQYF. As DNA, the CDR3 is TGTGCCAGCAGCCGTACTGGTACCTACGAGCAGTACTTC.

The chain couples TRBV30 to TRBJ2-1; 9 nucleotides agree with TRBD1. The CDR3 sequence is 16 residues long. V lost 2 bases, J lost 4 bases, and 9 bases stayed unmatched. In germline, CDR1 is GTSNPN, CDR2 SVGIG (reference sequence). The CDR3 DNA is TGTGCCTGGAGTCCTGTAGGGACAGGGAATTACAATGAGCAGTTCTTC. Encoded protein: CAWSPVGTGNYNEQFF.

This clone came up once. This rearrangement joins TRBV7-6 to TRBJ2-7, with TRBD2 as a possible D gene (6 bases). There are 16 residues in the CDR3. V was trimmed by 4 bases and J by 2 bases, leaving 18 bases between them. The germline V gene has CDR1 SGHVS and CDR2 FNYEAQ. The CDR3 is CASSSVPPGATYEQYF. CDR3 DNA: TGTGCCAGCAGCTCGGTACCCCCGGGAGCAACCTACGAGCAGTACTTC.

This clone was detected only a few times. This chain connects TRBV7-6 to TRBJ2-7; perhaps TRBD2 as D (5 bases). Germline assignment: CDR1 SGHVS and CDR2 FNYEAQ. This CDR3 is 15 amino acids long. V shed 0 bases and J shed 6 bases, with 15 bases lying between them. The CDR3 DNA reads as TGTGCCAGCAGCTTAGCGCGGGTTGGGTCTGGCGAGCAGTACTTC. The encoded protein is CASSLARVGSGEQYF.